A selection of T cell receptor beta chains follows, all from one sample in a study of T-cell memory formation after mild COVID-19. Each CDR3 protein is one row after TCRdb ran MiXCR on the 5' RACE reads. The sample contains about 240,000 distinct CDR3 sequences, more than 8% of which appear only once. Sequenced input: PBMCs or a T cell subset sorted from them (not recorded which). The receptors come from a man younger than 35 who had mild COVID-19 (a few samples of this study predate the infection). Cell type and time point are not known. Each CDR3 is given with its conserved first and last residue. The D gene is left open where the match is weak. Part of the rows lack a size; the others show once, few, many or a class for expanded clones.

clone_size: -
j_call: TRBJ1-2
cdr3_length: 12
d_call: -
v_call: TRBV20-1
cdr3_nt: TGCAGTGCTATTCCCTGGGGGCAGGGCTACACCTTC
cdr3_aa: CSAIPWGQGYTF

clone_size: few
j_call: TRBJ2-7
cdr3_length: 13
d_call: -
v_call: TRBV12-2
cdr3_nt: TGTGCAAGTCGCATGGGGACAGTTCACGAGCAGTACTTC
cdr3_aa: CASRMGTVHEQYF

clone_size: -
j_call: TRBJ1-1
cdr3_length: 13
d_call: -
v_call: TRBV18
cdr3_nt: TGTGCCAGCTCATCGGCCCCGAACACTGAAGCTTTCTTT
cdr3_aa: CASSSAPNTEAFF

clone_size: few
j_call: TRBJ2-1
cdr3_length: 15
d_call: -
v_call: TRBV5-1
cdr3_nt: TGCGCCAGCAGCTTGGTACAGGGTGATTACAATGAGCAGTTCTTC
cdr3_aa: CASSLVQGDYNEQFF

clone_size: few
j_call: TRBJ1-2
cdr3_length: 16
d_call: -
v_call: TRBV6-5
cdr3_nt: TGTGCCAGCAGTTACTCCGGGACGGCCTCAAACTATGGCTACACCTTC
cdr3_aa: CASSYSGTASNYGYTF

clone_size: few
j_call: TRBJ1-1
cdr3_length: 16
d_call: -
v_call: TRBV18
cdr3_nt: TGTGCCAGCTCACCACCGCTAGGGGGGACTACCACTGAAGCTTTCTTT
cdr3_aa: CASSPPLGGTTTEAFF

clone_size: -
j_call: TRBJ2-3
cdr3_length: 15
d_call: TRBD2
v_call: TRBV4-3
cdr3_nt: TGCGCCAGCAGCCAAAGGGCTGGGAGGGCAGATACGCAGTATTTT
cdr3_aa: CASSQRAGRADTQYF

clone_size: many
j_call: TRBJ2-4
cdr3_length: 15
d_call: -
v_call: TRBV12-3/TRBV12-4
cdr3_nt: TGTGCCAGCAGTTTTGATAGGGCAGCCAAAAACATTCAGTACTTC
cdr3_aa: CASSFDRAAKNIQYF

clone_size: -
j_call: TRBJ1-1
cdr3_length: 14
d_call: -
v_call: TRBV28
cdr3_nt: TGTGCCAGCAGACAGCATGGAGGGGGCACTGAAGCTTTCTTT
cdr3_aa: CASRQHGGGTEAFF

clone_size: few
j_call: TRBJ1-2
cdr3_length: 12
d_call: -
v_call: TRBV24-1
cdr3_nt: TGTGCCACCAGTGATTTCGGCTATGGCTACACCTTC
cdr3_aa: CATSDFGYGYTF

clone_size: -
j_call: TRBJ2-3
cdr3_length: 15
d_call: TRBD1
v_call: TRBV5-1
cdr3_nt: TGCGCCAGCAGCTTGGGACAGGGAGTGACAGATACGCAGTATTTT
cdr3_aa: CASSLGQGVTDTQYF

clone_size: few
j_call: TRBJ2-4
cdr3_length: 16
d_call: -
v_call: TRBV20-1
cdr3_nt: TGCAGTGCTCCGACGCCAGGGCCTCTAGCCAAAAACATTCAGTACTTC
cdr3_aa: CSAPTPGPLAKNIQYF

clone_size: few
j_call: TRBJ1-3
cdr3_length: 16
d_call: -
v_call: TRBV6-4
cdr3_nt: TGTGCCAGCAGTGACCACCGACATCGCTCTGGAAACACCATATATTTT
cdr3_aa: CASSDHRHRSGNTIYF

clone_size: many
j_call: TRBJ2-1
cdr3_length: 12
d_call: -
v_call: TRBV20-1
cdr3_nt: TGCAGTGCTTCGGCGGGCTACAATGAGCAGTTCTTC
cdr3_aa: CSASAGYNEQFF

clone_size: -
j_call: TRBJ2-7
cdr3_length: 16
d_call: -
v_call: TRBV5-1
cdr3_nt: TGCGCCAGCAGAGCGTCGTCAGGGGCGCTCTCCTACGAGCAGTACTTC
cdr3_aa: CASRASSGALSYEQYF

clone_size: few
j_call: TRBJ2-1
cdr3_length: 12
d_call: TRBD1
v_call: TRBV10-3
cdr3_nt: TGTGCCCTGAGGACAGGGGGCAATGAGCAGTTCTTC
cdr3_aa: CALRTGGNEQFF

clone_size: -
j_call: TRBJ2-2
cdr3_length: 15
d_call: -
v_call: TRBV5-1
cdr3_nt: TGCGCCAGCGCTACCAATAGCTGGGACACCGGGGAGCTGTTTTTT
cdr3_aa: CASATNSWDTGELFF

clone_size: -
j_call: TRBJ2-1
cdr3_length: 15
d_call: TRBD1
v_call: TRBV7-9
cdr3_nt: TGTGCCAGCAGCTCCCGACAGGGTCCCTACAATGAGCAGTTCTTC
cdr3_aa: CASSSRQGPYNEQFF

clone_size: -
j_call: TRBJ2-1
cdr3_length: 13
d_call: TRBD2
v_call: TRBV19
cdr3_nt: TGTGCCAGCCTAGCGGGGGGCGACAATGAGCAGTTCTTC
cdr3_aa: CASLAGGDNEQFF

clone_size: many
j_call: TRBJ2-4
cdr3_length: 15
d_call: -
v_call: TRBV27
cdr3_nt: TGTGCCAGCAGTCGGAACAGGGTAGCCAAAAACATTCAGTACTTC
cdr3_aa: CASSRNRVAKNIQYF

clone_size: -
j_call: TRBJ2-7
cdr3_length: 14
d_call: -
v_call: TRBV18
cdr3_nt: TGTGCCAGCTCACAGACAAGCAAGTCCTACGAGCAGTACTTC
cdr3_aa: CASSQTSKSYEQYF

clone_size: few
j_call: TRBJ2-5
cdr3_length: 14
d_call: -
v_call: TRBV3-1
cdr3_nt: TGTGCCAGCAGCCAACTGACAGGCAGGCAGACCCAGTACTTC
cdr3_aa: CASSQLTGRQTQYF

clone_size: few
j_call: TRBJ2-5
cdr3_length: 11
d_call: -
v_call: TRBV20-1
cdr3_nt: TGCAGTGCCGGGACCGTGGGGACCCAGTACTTC
cdr3_aa: CSAGTVGTQYF

clone_size: -
j_call: TRBJ1-3
cdr3_length: 15
d_call: -
v_call: TRBV12-3/TRBV12-4
cdr3_nt: TGTGCCAGCAGAAGATCGGCTTTCTCTGGAAACACCATATATTTT
cdr3_aa: CASRRSAFSGNTIYF

clone_size: -
j_call: TRBJ2-7
cdr3_length: 15
d_call: TRBD1
v_call: TRBV6-5
cdr3_nt: TGTGCCAGCAGGCAAGGCCAGGGGGCATCCTACGAGCAGTACTTC
cdr3_aa: CASRQGQGASYEQYF

clone_size: few
j_call: TRBJ1-1
cdr3_length: 13
d_call: -
v_call: TRBV18
cdr3_nt: TGTGCCAGCTCATCGGACGGCTCCACTGAAGCTTTCTTT
cdr3_aa: CASSSDGSTEAFF

clone_size: -
j_call: TRBJ2-2
cdr3_length: 13
d_call: -
v_call: TRBV6-5
cdr3_nt: TGTGCCAGCAGTTACTACCGATCCGGGGAGCTGTTTTTT
cdr3_aa: CASSYYRSGELFF

clone_size: few
j_call: TRBJ2-5
cdr3_length: 15
d_call: -
v_call: TRBV7-2
cdr3_nt: TGTGCCAGCAGCTACGGGGGGCCGAGAAGAGAGACCCAGTACTTC
cdr3_aa: CASSYGGPRRETQYF

clone_size: -
j_call: TRBJ2-3
cdr3_length: 13
d_call: -
v_call: TRBV6-2/TRBV6-3
cdr3_nt: TGTGCCAGCAGTTACTTCAGAACAGATACGCAGTATTTT
cdr3_aa: CASSYFRTDTQYF

clone_size: many
j_call: TRBJ2-1
cdr3_length: 15
d_call: TRBD1
v_call: TRBV12-3/TRBV12-4
cdr3_nt: TGTGCCAGCAGTTACGGACAGGTGATCTACAATGAGCAGTTCTTC
cdr3_aa: CASSYGQVIYNEQFF

clone_size: -
j_call: TRBJ2-3
cdr3_length: 14
d_call: -
v_call: TRBV4-1
cdr3_nt: TGCGCCAGCAGCCAGTTCGTCCTCACAGATACGCAGTATTTT
cdr3_aa: CASSQFVLTDTQYF

clone_size: -
j_call: TRBJ1-1
cdr3_length: 13
d_call: -
v_call: TRBV4-1
cdr3_nt: TGCGCCAGCAGCCAACACTCCCAAGTAGCAGCTTTCTTT
cdr3_aa: CASSQHSQVAAFF

clone_size: many
j_call: TRBJ2-5
cdr3_length: 15
d_call: TRBD2
v_call: TRBV5-1
cdr3_nt: TGCGCCAGCAGCTTGGGACTAGCGGGACAAGAGACCCAGTACTTC
cdr3_aa: CASSLGLAGQETQYF

clone_size: many
j_call: TRBJ2-5
cdr3_length: 14
d_call: -
v_call: TRBV5-1
cdr3_nt: TGCGCCAGCAGCTCTGGACGCGATCAAGAGACCCAGTACTTC
cdr3_aa: CASSSGRDQETQYF

clone_size: many
j_call: TRBJ2-5
cdr3_length: 16
d_call: TRBD2
v_call: TRBV4-2
cdr3_nt: TGTGCCAGCAGCCAAGACGGGACTAGCGGGGGCGAGACCCAGTACTTC
cdr3_aa: CASSQDGTSGGETQYF

clone_size: -
j_call: TRBJ1-2
cdr3_length: 13
d_call: -
v_call: TRBV20-1
cdr3_nt: TGCAGTGCCACCACTACGGACAGTTTCGGCTACACCTTC
cdr3_aa: CSATTTDSFGYTF

clone_size: -
j_call: TRBJ2-5
cdr3_length: 15
d_call: -
v_call: TRBV10-1
cdr3_nt: TGCGCCAGCAGTGACGTTCCGGCAGCCCAAGAGACCCAGTACTTC
cdr3_aa: CASSDVPAAQETQYF

clone_size: -
j_call: TRBJ2-5
cdr3_length: 15
d_call: TRBD1
v_call: TRBV4-3
cdr3_nt: TGCGCCAGCAGCCCCCGGGACAGACCCCAAGAGACCCAGTACTTC
cdr3_aa: CASSPRDRPQETQYF

clone_size: -
j_call: TRBJ1-4
cdr3_length: 15
d_call: TRBD1
v_call: TRBV6-5
cdr3_nt: TGTGCCAGCAGTCTCGCGAATGACAGGGGTATTAAGCTGTTTTTT
cdr3_aa: CASSLANDRGIKLFF

clone_size: few
j_call: TRBJ1-1
cdr3_length: 13
d_call: -
v_call: TRBV20-1
cdr3_nt: TGCAGTGCTAACGAGGGGATGAACACTGAAGCTTTCTTT
cdr3_aa: CSANEGMNTEAFF